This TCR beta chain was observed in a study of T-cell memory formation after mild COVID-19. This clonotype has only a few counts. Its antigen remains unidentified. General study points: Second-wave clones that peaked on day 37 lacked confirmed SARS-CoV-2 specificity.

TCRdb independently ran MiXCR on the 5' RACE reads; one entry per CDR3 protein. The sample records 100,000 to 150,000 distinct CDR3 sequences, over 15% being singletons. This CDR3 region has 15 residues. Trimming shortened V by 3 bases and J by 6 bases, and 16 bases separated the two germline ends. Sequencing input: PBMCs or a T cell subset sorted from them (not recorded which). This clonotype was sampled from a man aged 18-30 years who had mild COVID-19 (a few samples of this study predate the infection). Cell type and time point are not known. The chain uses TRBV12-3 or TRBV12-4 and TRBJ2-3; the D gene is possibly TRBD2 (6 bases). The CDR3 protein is CASSLGTYTTDTQYF. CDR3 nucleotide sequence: TGTGCCAGCAGTTTGGGGACTTACACCACCGATACGCAGTATTTT.